This T cell receptor (beta chain) originates from a study of T cell responses to AZD1222 COVID-19 vaccine. For this clone: Its cognate antigen is unknown.

Only in-frame clones appear in the TCRdb table, and some are missing; sequencing was by immunoSEQ multiplex PCR. The repertoire holds some 130,000 clones, with around 90% as singletons. This CDR3 comprises 12 residues. The germline V gene has CDR1 KGHSH and CDR2 LQKENI. V lost 3 bases and J lost 6, with 8 bases in between. Study findings and constraints: A mostly white British donor set with more females was recruited, and clonal diversity was possibly underestimated. Among those given AZD1222, only five or six were seropositive at baseline.

This clonotype was sampled from an adult who received the AZD1222 COVID-19 vaccine. Here the sequenced sample was peripheral blood, taken 28 days after the second AZD1222 dose. J is TRBJ1-1 and V is TRBV18; D perhaps matches TRBD1 (5 bases). The DNA for the CDR3 is TGTGCCAGCTCACCTCAGGGCTCTGAAGCTTTCTTT. Its translation: CASSPQGSEAFF.